This entry lists 30 T cell receptor beta chains sequenced from one sample in a study of T cell responses to AZD1222 COVID-19 vaccine. Assay: immunoSEQ multiplex PCR; the TCRdb copy retains only in-frame clones and omits some. The table has approximately 190,000 clones, roughly 92% seen once. The material sequenced was peripheral blood, taken on day 0 of AZD1222 vaccination. These receptor sequences come from an adult in good health.

Turning to this clone: The germline gene is not matched at one end of the junction; a read error may be the cause. V usage is TRBV7-9 and J usage is TRBJ1-5; no reliable D call. The length of the CDR3 is 15 residues. CDR1 is SEHNR, CDR2 FQNEAQ, per germline (reference sequence). For the CDR3, the DNA is TGTGCCAGCAGATTAGCAGTCACGGCGGGTCAGCCCCAGCATTTT. It encodes CASRLAVTAGQPQHF.

This chain joins TRBV21-1 and TRBJ1-2; TRBD1 reflects the table's D call only, with no check against the DNA. TRBV21-1 constitutes a pseudogene. This CDR3 has 15 amino acids. CDR3 sequence: CAKRLYRGRRYGYTF. CDR3 sequence (DNA): TGTGCCAAGAGGCTTTACAGGGGGCGACGCTATGGCTACACCTTC.

The genes are TRBV7-3 and TRBJ2-3; 14 bases agree with TRBD2. V lost 5 bases to trimming and J lost 0 bases; unmatched junction nucleotides: 7. CDR1 and CDR2 from the germline V gene are SGHTA and FQGTGA. The CDR3 has 18 amino acids. For the CDR3, the DNA is TGTGCCAGCAGCCGAAGAGGGACTAGCGGGGGCAGCACAGATACGCAGTATTTT. This encodes CASSRRGTSGGSTDTQYF.

The chain recombines TRBV30 with TRBJ2-2, with a possible D match to TRBD1 (6 bases). Germline assignment: CDR1 GTSNPN and CDR2 SVGIG (reference sequence). V was trimmed by 1 base and J by 6 bases, leaving 15 bases between them. There are 15 residues in the CDR3. In DNA, the CDR3 is TGTGCCTGGAGTGGGCAGGGGTTAGGCGCCGGGGAGCTGTTTTTT. It is translated as CAWSGQGLGAGELFF.

The genes are TRBV27 and TRBJ1-2, with D hard to call. V was cut by 3 bases and J by 4 bases, with 9 bases left in between. CDR1 is MNHEY, CDR2 SMNVEV, per germline (reference sequence). This CDR3 has 13 amino acids. The CDR3 reads CASSLGGSYGYTF. The CDR3 nucleotides are TGTGCCAGCAGTTTGGGCGGGTCCTATGGCTACACCTTC.

The chain combines TRBV10-3 with TRBJ2-7; either TRBD1 or TRBD2 may supply D (5 bases each). Per germline, CDR1 ENHRY and CDR2 SYGVKD. The CDR3 consists of 11 residues. V was pared by 4 bases and J by 4 bases, with 5 bases between. Here the CDR3 DNA reads TGTGCCATCAGTGGGGGGTACGAGCAGTACTTC. As protein: CAISGGYEQYF.

This chain joins TRBV19 and TRBJ1-2; no clear D. The germline V gene encodes CDR1 LNHDA and CDR2 SQIVND (reference sequence). The length of the CDR3 is 13 residues. Trimming removed 5 bases from V and 7 bases from J, with 14 bases in between. The chain's CDR3 is CASSLRDGFGYTF. The CDR3 DNA reads TGTGCCAGTAGTCTTCGGGATGGGTTTGGCTACACCTTC.

V gene TRBV28 combines with J gene TRBJ1-2; a possible D gene is TRBD1 (6 bases). Germline CDR1 is MDHEN and CDR2 is SYDVKM. This CDR3 is built from 11 residues. Trimming took 3 bases from V and 9 from J, leaving 8 bases between them. CDR3 DNA: TGTGCCAGCAGTTTTCAGGGGCGCTACACCTTC. Amino acids: CASSFQGRYTF.

This chain uses TRBV2 with TRBJ2-2; TRBD2 aligns across 7 bases. Germline-derived CDR1 and CDR2 are SNHLY and FYNNEI. CDR3 length equals 15 residues. V trimming: 7 bases; J trimming: 4 bases; junction bases outside the gene matches: 9. The chain's CDR3 is CASNPTSPFTGELFF. In DNA form, the CDR3 reads TGTGCCAGCAATCCGACTAGCCCGTTCACCGGGGAGCTGTTTTTT.

This clone was recorded once. Other nucleotide sequences in the sample specify the same CDR3. The V call is TRBV5-1, the J call TRBJ2-7, with TRBD1 matching over 7 bases. V lost 1 base to trimming and J lost 3 bases; unmatched junction nucleotides: 4. Germline CDR1 and CDR2: SGHRS and YFSETQ. The CDR3 runs to 14 residues. CDR3 bases: TGCGCCAGCAGCTTGAACAGGGGAGACTACGAGCAGTACTTC. Its protein is CASSLNRGDYEQYF.

The V and J genes are TRBV4-2 and TRBJ1-2; 7 bases line up with TRBD1. The CDR3 totals 16 residues. The J segment lost 4 bases and the V segment lost 1 base, leaving 9 bases of the junction unmatched. From germline, CDR1 is LGHNA and CDR2 YNFKEQ. DNA of the CDR3: TGTGCCAGCAGCCAAGCCTCAGGACAGGACAGCTATGGCTACACCTTC. Translated, it gives CASSQASGQDSYGYTF.

The chain combines TRBV5-4 with TRBJ1-2; maybe TRBD1 (6 bases). Trimming stripped 3 bases from V and 4 bases from J, with 13 bases between. Germline CDR1 reads SGHNT; CDR2 reads YYREEE (reference sequence). The CDR3 consists of 14 residues. CDR3 in DNA: TGTGCCAGCAGCTACCCCGGGACACTCTATGGCTACACCTTC. This sequence encodes CASSYPGTLYGYTF.

This rearrangement joins TRBV7-9 to TRBJ1-6; 7 bases are shared with TRBD1. Per the germline V gene, CDR1 is SEHNR and CDR2 is FQNEAQ (reference sequence). V lost 5 bases to trimming and J lost 6 bases; unmatched junction nucleotides: 4. The CDR3 sequence is 14 residues long. CDR3 sequence reads: CASSRRDSNSPLHF. The CDR3 nucleotides read TGTGCCAGCAGCCGCCGGGACAGTAATTCACCCCTCCACTTT.

V and J are TRBV18 and TRBJ1-1; 10 positions match TRBD1. Germline V CDR1 and CDR2: KGHSH, LQKENI. The CDR3 length is 16 residues. The V segment lost 6 bases and the J segment 0 bases; nucleotides outside the gene matches: 7. This chain's CDR3 is CASSLGQGSLNTEAFF. CDR3 sequence (DNA): TGTGCCAGCTCCTTGGGACAGGGGTCATTGAACACTGAAGCTTTCTTT.

V is TRBV4-2 and J is TRBJ2-7, with TRBD2 matching 10 bases. The CDR3 is 14 residues long. Unmatched junction bases numbered 4, after V lost 6 bases and J lost 2 bases. The germline gives CDR1 LGHNA, CDR2 YNFKEQ. DNA of the CDR3: TGTGCCAGCAGAAGCGGGGGGGCCCCCTACGAGCAGTACTTC. It translates to CASRSGGAPYEQYF.

This clone was detected only once. V gene TRBV19 combines with J gene TRBJ1-2, with no clear D. The CDR3 sequence is 13 residues long. Germline loops: CDR1 LNHDA, CDR2 SQIVND (reference sequence). V lost 1 base to trimming and J lost 5 bases, with 8 bases between them. The CDR3 region has the DNA TGTGCCAGTAGTATAGCGGGGATGTATGGCTACACCTTC. As protein: CASSIAGMYGYTF.

CDR3 in amino acids: CASSERAGGEKLFF. The CDR3 DNA reads TGTGCCAGCAGTGAACGGGCAGGGGGAGAAAAACTGTTTTTT. The chain combines TRBV6-1 with TRBJ1-4, with 7 bases matching TRBD1. CDR3 length equals 14 residues. The V segment lost 2 bases and the J segment 8 bases; nucleotides outside the gene matches: 5. CDR1 and CDR2 (germline): MNHNS, SASEGT.

J is TRBJ1-2 and V is TRBV7-9, with 10 bases identical to TRBD1. CDR3 length equals 14 residues. J gave up 2 bases and V 4 bases, and 1 base lay outside the gene matches. CDR1 and CDR2 from the germline V gene are SEHNR and FQNEAQ (reference sequence). Here the CDR3 DNA reads TGTGCCAGCAGCTGGGGACAGGGGAACTATGGCTACACCTTC. Translation gives CASSWGQGNYGYTF.

This chain uses TRBV6-5 with TRBJ2-7; 7 bases are a match to TRBD1. CDR3 size: 15 residues. Germline trimming cut 0 bases from V and 2 bases from J; bases unmatched to any gene: 4. Germline values: CDR1 MNHEY, CDR2 SVGAGI. The chain's CDR3 is CASSYSTGTPYEQYF. CDR3 DNA sequence: TGTGCCAGCAGTTACTCGACAGGGACACCCTACGAGCAGTACTTC.

This chain connects TRBV11-2 to TRBJ2-7; TRBD1 matches at 9 bases. CDR1 and CDR2 (germline): SGHAT, FQNNGV. This CDR3 comprises 16 residues. V shed 4 bases, J shed 6 bases, and the junction held 13 bases outside the gene matches. CDR3 loop: CASSSIPGQGFAEQYF. In nucleotides, the CDR3 is TGTGCCAGCAGCTCAATCCCGGGACAGGGATTTGCCGAGCAGTACTTC.

A few counts support this clone. CDR3 sequence: CASSQLAGPYEQYF. CDR3 nucleotides: TGTGCCAGCAGCCAGCTAGCGGGGCCCTACGAGCAGTACTTC. The chain is built from TRBV14 and TRBJ2-7; 9 nucleotides align to TRBD2. V was clipped by 3 bases and J by 2 bases; unmatched bases: 2. The germline gives CDR1 SGHDN, CDR2 FVKESK. The CDR3 covers 14 residues.

The DNA for the CDR3 is TGTGCCAGCTCACCATCACTGGGGGGTCAGCCCCAGCATTTT. This sequence encodes CASSPSLGGQPQHF. The chain joins TRBV18 to TRBJ1-5, with D perhaps TRBD1 (5 bases). This CDR3 comprises 14 residues. V lost 2 bases and J lost 6, with 11 bases in between. CDR1 KGHSH and CDR2 LQKENI come from the germline V gene.

The genes are TRBV15 and TRBJ2-1, with D possibly being TRBD1 (5 bases). This CDR3 contains 13 residues. CDR1 LNHNV and CDR2 YYDKDF come from the germline V gene (reference sequence). V dropped 4 bases and J dropped 6 bases, with 10 bases sitting between them. Here the CDR3 DNA reads TGTGCCACCAGCATAGGACACCTCAATGAGCAGTTCTTC. Its translation: CATSIGHLNEQFF.

The CDR3: CSVVEVLGLAQYF. The CDR3, as DNA: TGCAGCGTTGTGGAGGTCCTCGGATTGGCGCAGTACTTC. V gene TRBV29-1 combines with J gene TRBJ2-7, with a weak D call TRBD2 (5 bases). Germline lookup yields CDR1 SQVTM and CDR2 ANQGSEA. The V gene lost 4 bases and the J gene lost 9 bases, with 19 bases spanning the gap. The CDR3 spans 13 residues.

This chain links TRBV6-1 with TRBJ1-4; a possible D gene is TRBD1 (5 bases). This CDR3 is 16 amino acids long. Germline CDR1 is MNHNS and CDR2 is SASEGT. V was clipped by 4 bases and J by 4 bases, with 16 bases between them. As DNA, the CDR3 is TGTGCCAGCAGTGTTGGGTCGGGCCAGGGTAATGAAAAACTGTTTTTT. Translated, it gives CASSVGSGQGNEKLFF.

To note about this clone: This sample includes further DNA sequences coding for the same CDR3. The rearrangement links TRBV7-7 to TRBJ2-2; D is unresolved. Trimming removed 1 base from V and 4 bases from J, with 4 bases in between. CDR3 length: 13 residues. Germline V gene sequence: CDR1 SSHAT, CDR2 FNYEAQ (reference sequence). Here the CDR3 DNA reads TGTGCCAGCAGCTTAGAGCGCACCGGGGAGCTGTTTTTT. Translation: CASSLERTGELFF.

The chain couples TRBV7-3 to TRBJ1-6, with D possibly being TRBD1 (6 bases). V shed 0 bases and J shed 9 bases, with 15 bases lying between them. CDR1 is SGHTA and CDR2 is FQGTGA in the germline V gene. The CDR3 extends over 16 amino acids. CDR3 residues: CASSLTGGQGGSPLHF. In nucleotides, the CDR3 is TGTGCCAGCAGCTTAACGGGGGGGCAGGGTGGTTCACCCCTCCACTTT. The complete variable domain, with remaining parts taken from reference TRBV7-3 and TRBJ1-6, reads GAGVSQTPSNKVTEKGKYVELRCDPISGHTALYWYRQSLGQGPEFLIYFQGTGAADDSGLPNDRFFAVRPEGSVSTLKIQRTERGDSAVYLCASSLTGGQGGSPLHFGNGTRLTVT.

DNA of the CDR3: TGTGCCAGCAGGGTCGGGGGCGATAATGGCTACACCTTC. Translated, it gives CASRVGGDNGYTF. The chain uses TRBV6-5 and TRBJ1-2; D is perhaps TRBD1 (6 bases). This CDR3 contains 13 residues. Germline-derived CDR1 and CDR2 are MNHEY and SVGAGI. Trimming stripped 6 bases from V and 6 bases from J, with 14 bases between.

The chain joins TRBV11-2 to TRBJ2-2; D is possibly TRBD2 (6 bases). The CDR3 sequence is 15 residues long. The germline V gene encodes CDR1 SGHAT and CDR2 FQNNGV. Trimming shortened V by 1 base and J by 5 bases, and 11 bases separated the two germline ends. In DNA form, the CDR3 reads TGTGCCAGCAGCTTAGCGGGGGTCAGGACCGGGGAGCTGTTTTTT. Translated: CASSLAGVRTGELFF.

V gene TRBV4-1 combines with J gene TRBJ2-1; D unresolved. V was trimmed by 2 bases and J by 6 bases, leaving 14 bases between them. This CDR3 is 15 amino acids long. CDR1 and CDR2 from the germline V gene are MGHRA and YSYEKL. This CDR3 reads CASSQHGPFLNEQFF. CDR3 nucleotide sequence: TGCGCCAGCAGCCAACACGGGCCATTTCTCAATGAGCAGTTCTTC.